This T cell receptor beta chain is drawn from a study of blood T cell repertoires in COVID-19. The wider study: Material from acute and convalescent COVID-19 was sourced from the United States, Italy and Spain.

This CDR3 spans 15 amino acids. Germline lookup yields CDR1 SGHRS and CDR2 YFSETQ. The junction had 6 bases not matched to a gene; V was cut back by 0 bases and J by 3 bases. Some clones are missing from TCRdb's copy, which holds only in-frame ones; the method was immunoSEQ multiplex PCR. The table records about 210,000 clones, more than 70% of them present only once. Sequences were obtained from peripheral blood. This TCR came from a woman aged 50 to 60 with acute or convalescent COVID-19. This chain joins TRBV5-1 and TRBJ2-7; 7 bases agree with TRBD2. For the CDR3, the DNA is TGCGCCAGCAGCTTGGCCCTTAAGCGGGGCTACGAGCAGTACTTC. Translation gives CASSLALKRGYEQYF.